A selection of T cell receptor beta chains follows, all from one sample in a study of blood T cell repertoires in COVID-19. Sequencing used immunoSEQ multiplex PCR; TCRdb keeps in-frame clones, though not all of them. This table holds about 190,000 clones, around 80% found once. Sample: peripheral blood. The receptors here all came from a woman aged 80 or over with active or convalescent COVID-19. Both conserved end residues are part of each CDR3. D genes are given only for firm matches. Only some rows state a clone size, as once, few, many or a class for expanded clones.

V gene	J gene	clone size	D gene	CDR3 protein	CDR3 DNA
TRBV10-3	TRBJ2-1	.	.	CASGTERDEQFF	TGTGCCAGCGGGACGGAGAGGGATGAGCAGTTCTTC
TRBV4-2	TRBJ2-5	.	.	CASSQTVGGQETQYF	TGTGCCAGCAGCCAAACCGTAGGAGGCCAAGAGACCCAGTACTTC
TRBV29-1	TRBJ2-5	.	.	CGAASFGETQYF	TGCGGAGCCGCCAGTTTTGGGGAGACCCAGTACTTC
TRBV5-4	TRBJ2-2	.	TRBD1	CASSFARGLPGELFF	TGTGCCAGCAGCTTTGCCAGGGGGCTTCCCGGGGAGCTGTTTTTT
TRBV27	TRBJ1-3	few	TRBD1	CASKITGGSGNTIYF	TGTGCCAGCAAAATTACAGGGGGATCAGGAAACACCATATATTTT
TRBV5-1	TRBJ2-3	.	TRBD1	CASSLSQGAGTDTQYF	TGCGCCAGCAGCTTGTCACAGGGGGCTGGCACAGATACGCAGTATTTT
TRBV4-3	TRBJ2-5	.	.	CASSQLTEVGTQYF	TGCGCCAGCAGCCAGCTGACAGAAGTTGGGACCCAGTACTTC
TRBV24-1	TRBJ1-1	.	.	CATSPGGRRAFF	TGTGCCACCAGTCCGGGGGGCAGGAGAGCTTTCTTT
TRBV7-2	TRBJ1-5	.	.	CASSLRSNQPQHF	TGTGCCAGCAGCTTACGGAGCAATCAGCCCCAGCATTTT
TRBV20-1	TRBJ2-7	few	.	CSPDSYEQYF	TGCAGTCCGGACAGTTACGAGCAGTACTTC
TRBV11-3	TRBJ2-3	.	TRBD1	CASSLGTGSDTQYF	TGTGCCAGCAGCTTAGGGACAGGGTCAGATACGCAGTATTTT
TRBV6-5	TRBJ1-2	few	.	CASNGEQGRGGYTF	TGTGCCAGTAACGGGGAGCAGGGGAGGGGTGGCTACACCTTC
TRBV5-1	TRBJ1-3	.	TRBD1	CASTPGQPVGNTIYF	TGCGCCAGCACTCCGGGACAGCCTGTTGGAAACACCATATATTTT
TRBV19	TRBJ1-6	.	TRBD1	CASRAGQGNSPLHF	TGTGCCAGTAGGGCGGGACAGGGGAATTCACCCCTCCACTTT
TRBV7-9	TRBJ1-4	.	.	CASAEAGVNEKLFF	TGTGCCAGCGCCGAGGCCGGGGTTAATGAAAAACTGTTTTTT
TRBV4-3	TRBJ2-5	.	TRBD1	CASSQDRGTGVIETQYF	TGCGCCAGCAGCCAAGATCGTGGGACAGGGGTTATTGAGACCCAGTACTTC
TRBV5-4	TRBJ1-3	.	TRBD1	CASSIRQGSVNTIYF	TGTGCCAGCAGCATACGACAGGGGAGTGTGAACACCATATATTTT
TRBV4-1	TRBJ1-5	.	.	CASSQDPLNQPQHF	TGCGCCAGCAGCCAAGATCCCCTAAATCAGCCCCAGCATTTT
TRBV4-3	TRBJ2-2	.	TRBD2	CASSQSGGRYTGELFF	TGCGCCAGCAGCCAAAGCGGGGGGCGCTACACCGGGGAGCTGTTTTTT
TRBV2	TRBJ1-1	.	.	CASSAQPNTEAFF	TGTGCCAGCAGTGCACAGCCGAACACTGAAGCTTTCTTT
TRBV7-9	TRBJ2-5	.	.	CASSWGQWETQYF	TGTGCCAGCAGCTGGGGACAATGGGAGACCCAGTACTTC
TRBV9	TRBJ2-1	.	TRBD1	CASSVAGTVYNEQFF	TGTGCCAGCAGCGTGGCCGGGACAGTCTACAATGAGCAGTTCTTC
TRBV5-8	TRBJ1-2	.	.	CASSLARVYGYTF	TGTGCCAGCAGCTTGGCCAGGGTCTATGGCTACACCTTC
TRBV5-1	TRBJ2-1	.	.	CASSLALSSSYNEQFF	TGCGCCAGCAGCTTGGCCCTGTCGAGCTCCTACAATGAGCAGTTCTTC
TRBV9	TRBJ2-7	.	TRBD1	CASSVGEQGLYEQYF	TGTGCCAGCAGCGTAGGTGAACAGGGGTTGTACGAGCAGTACTTC
TRBV5-6	TRBJ1-6	.	TRBD1	CASSWTGGNSPLHF	TGTGCCAGCAGCTGGACAGGGGGAAATTCACCCCTCCACTTT
TRBV6-4	TRBJ2-2	.	.	CASSPIRVSGTGELFF	TGTGCCAGCAGTCCCATCAGGGTCTCGGGCACCGGGGAGCTGTTTTTT
TRBV7-8	TRBJ1-2	.	.	CASSSQWHYTF	TGTGCCAGCAGCTCACAGTGGCACTACACCTTC
TRBV5-1	TRBJ2-3	once	TRBD1	CASSSGAGTGGTDTQYF	TGCGCCAGCAGCTCCGGGGCCGGGACAGGGGGCACAGATACGCAGTATTTT
TRBV7-2	TRBJ2-5	.	.	CASSLGGVKETQYF	TGTGCCAGCAGCCTCGGCGGGGTCAAAGAGACCCAGTACTTC
TRBV6-2/TRBV6-3	TRBJ2-7	once	.	CASSDGLRKSYEQYF	TGTGCCAGCAGCGACGGACTACGCAAGTCCTACGAGCAGTACTTC
TRBV9	TRBJ1-2	.	TRBD1	CASTFQPTGDGYTF	TGTGCCAGCACCTTCCAACCGACAGGGGATGGCTACACCTTC
TRBV2	TRBJ2-1	few	TRBD2	CASRSGTSYNEQFF	TGTGCCAGCAGGAGCGGGACTAGCTACAATGAGCAGTTCTTC
TRBV19	TRBJ1-4	.	TRBD1	CASSIPPKTGTGYFFPVEKLFF	TGTGCCAGTAGTATCCCACCTAAAACCGGGACAGGGTATTTTTTCCCCGTTGAAAAACTGTTTTTT
TRBV2	TRBJ2-7	few	.	CASSVAGGKYEQYF	TGTGCCAGCAGCGTTGCTGGAGGGAAGTACGAGCAGTACTTC
TRBV7-9	TRBJ2-3	.	TRBD1	CASSTPGQGSTDTQYF	TGTGCCAGCAGCACACCGGGACAGGGGAGTACAGATACGCAGTATTTT
TRBV6-1	TRBJ2-2	.	TRBD2	CASSDRLAGGRTGELFF	TGTGCCAGCAGTGACCGACTAGCGGGGGGCAGGACCGGGGAGCTGTTTTTT
TRBV14	TRBJ2-7	.	TRBD1	CASSQRRDRAYEQYF	TGTGCCAGCAGCCAAAGGCGGGACAGGGCATACGAGCAGTACTTC
TRBV27	TRBJ1-4	.	TRBD1	CASSPRQGFNEKLFF	TGTGCCAGCAGTCCAAGACAGGGATTTAATGAAAAACTGTTTTTT
TRBV7-9	TRBJ2-7	.	TRBD1	CASREWDSYEQYF	TGTGCCAGCAGGGAGTGGGACAGCTACGAGCAGTACTTC
TRBV18	TRBJ1-1	.	TRBD1	CASSPRDSPNTEAFF	TGTGCCAGCTCACCACGGGACAGCCCGAACACTGAAGCTTTCTTT
TRBV28	TRBJ2-7	few	.	CASTRRSGGQTYEQYF	TGTGCCAGCACCAGAAGGTCGGGGGGACAAACCTACGAGCAGTACTTC
TRBV4-2	TRBJ1-2	.	.	CASSQERSTSGGGYTF	TGTGCCAGCAGCCAAGAGAGGTCCACCAGCGGGGGTGGCTACACCTTC
TRBV4-1	TRBJ2-3	.	.	CASSQVIVGVGTDTQYF	TGCGCCAGCAGCCAGGTCATCGTCGGAGTGGGCACAGATACGCAGTATTTT
TRBV4-3	TRBJ1-2	.	.	CASSQATGGYGYTF	TGCGCCAGCAGCCAAGCGACGGGGGGCTATGGCTACACCTTC
TRBV3-1/TRBV3-2	TRBJ2-1	.	.	CASSQTWNNEQFF	TGTGCCAGCAGCCAGACTTGGAACAATGAGCAGTTCTTC
TRBV6-2/TRBV6-3	TRBJ1-5	.	.	CASSYGTPNQPQHF	TGTGCCAGCAGTTACGGGACTCCCAATCAGCCCCAGCATTTT
TRBV18	TRBJ1-5	.	.	CASSLLDSNQPQHF	TGTGCCAGCTCACTACTTGATAGCAATCAGCCCCAGCATTTT
TRBV29-1	TRBJ1-4	.	.	CSVEDGAQGREKLFF	TGCAGCGTTGAAGATGGAGCACAGGGCCGGGAAAAACTGTTTTTT
TRBV4-3	TRBJ2-1	.	TRBD1	CASSQGQGAYNEQFF	TGCGCCAGCAGCCAAGGACAGGGGGCATACAATGAGCAGTTCTTC